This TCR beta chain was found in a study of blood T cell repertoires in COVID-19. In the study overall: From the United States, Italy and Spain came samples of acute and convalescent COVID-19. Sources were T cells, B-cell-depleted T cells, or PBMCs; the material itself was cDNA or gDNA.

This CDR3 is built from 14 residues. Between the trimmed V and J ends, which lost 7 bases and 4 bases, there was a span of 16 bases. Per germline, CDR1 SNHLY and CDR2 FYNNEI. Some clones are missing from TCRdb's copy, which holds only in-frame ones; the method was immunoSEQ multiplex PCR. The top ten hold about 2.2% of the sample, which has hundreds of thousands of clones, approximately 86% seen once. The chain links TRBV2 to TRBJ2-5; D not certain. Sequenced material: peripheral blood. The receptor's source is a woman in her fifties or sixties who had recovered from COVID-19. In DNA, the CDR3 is TGTGCCAGCAATCCGTATTCTAGTCTAGAGACCCAGTACTTC. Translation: CASNPYSSLETQYF.